The entry below describes one T cell receptor (beta chain). This sample is part of a study of blood T cell repertoires in COVID-19. Study information: The United States, Italy and Spain were the sources of the acute and convalescent COVID-19 samples. From T cells, B-cell-depleted T cells, or PBMCs came the material, which was cDNA or gDNA.

The V gene's germline CDR1 is MGHRA and CDR2 YSYEKL. V was trimmed by 3 bases and J by 0 bases, leaving 15 bases between them. This CDR3 contains 17 residues. Per the original methods: By means of reference gene primer amplification, nucleated cell counts were estimated. Only in-frame clones appear in the TCRdb table, and some are missing; sequencing was by immunoSEQ multiplex PCR. D and trimming were read from the DNA, whereas the V and J calls and clone size are those reported in that table. The top ten clones hold roughly a quarter of a sample with about 80,000 clones, more than 75% of them seen once.

This chain uses TRBV4-1 with TRBJ1-3; maybe TRBD1 (6 bases). This TCR derives from a human donor in a cohort sampled during active COVID-19. Source material: peripheral blood. DNA of the CDR3: TGCGCCAGCAGCCACCCCTACGACAGGTCCTCTGGAAACACCATATATTTT. Protein sequence: CASSHPYDRSSGNTIYF.